One and the same sample provided the 26 T cell receptor beta chains below, sequenced in a study of blood T cells in healthy people across ages. With a J-beta primer mix and a sample-barcoded 5' primer, a second PCR ran about 6 to 11 cycles. TCRdb re-called the 5' RACE reads with MiXCR, one entry per CDR3 protein. The repertoire has around 750,000 distinct CDR3 sequences, about 55% of them found once; the top ten carry 41%. Sequencing was performed on blood. These receptors were taken from an elderly man in good health.

This clonotype was seen more than once but under ten times. This chain connects TRBV7-9 to TRBJ2-6; D not resolved. CDR3 length: 14 residues. CDR1 SEHNR and CDR2 FQNEAQ come from the germline V gene (reference sequence). V lost 4 bases and J lost 11, with 15 bases in between. The CDR3 DNA sequence: TGTGCCAGCAGCTCTCTTTGGGGTTTGGACGTCCTGACTTTC. Protein sequence: CASSSLWGLDVLTF.

This clonotype has only one observation. This chain uses TRBV6-5 with TRBJ1-2, with 10 bases fitting TRBD1. V shed 6 bases, J shed 7 bases, and the junction held 8 bases outside the gene matches. This CDR3 region has 14 residues. In germline, CDR1 is MNHEY, CDR2 SVGAGI. The CDR3 DNA sequence: TGTGCCAGCAGGGGACAGGGGTTTTCGGGTGGCTACACCTTC. Protein: CASRGQGFSGGYTF.

V and J are TRBV5-6 and TRBJ2-1; 8 nucleotides align to TRBD2. The length of the CDR3 is 16 residues. The germline CDR1 and CDR2 sequences are SGHDT and YYEEEE. J lost 4 bases, V lost 5 bases, and 11 bases had no gene match. The CDR3 nucleotides read TGTGCCAGCAGTCAACCGACTAGCGAATATTACAATGAGCAGTTCTTC. Translation gives CASSQPTSEYYNEQFF.

The chain uses TRBV5-1 and TRBJ2-5, with D tentatively TRBD2 (6 bases). V lost 0 bases and J 11 bases, leaving 20 bases between the germline ends. The CDR3 extends over 15 amino acids. Germline V gene data show CDR1 as SGHRS and CDR2 as YFSETQ. The CDR3 DNA is TGCGCCAGCAGCTTGGCCTTCACGGGGGTCAATGAGCAGTACTTC. Translation gives CASSLAFTGVNEQYF.

This clonotype has just a few counts. This rearrangement joins TRBV29-1 to TRBJ2-1; 8 bases match TRBD2. V shed 7 bases and J 4 bases; nucleotides not matched to a gene: 12. CDR1 and CDR2 (germline): SQVTM, ANQGSEA. This CDR3 comprises 15 residues. The CDR3 DNA reads as TGCAGCGCCGAATCCCTAGCGGGCACTTACAATGAGCAGTTCTTC. Its translation: CSAESLAGTYNEQFF.

This clonotype was detected only a few times. The J gene is TRBJ2-3, the V gene TRBV20-1; maybe TRBD2 (6 bases). V was pared by 6 bases and J by 1 base, with 14 bases between. The CDR3 is 14 amino acids. The germline V gene has CDR1 DFQATT and CDR2 SNEGSKA (reference sequence). The CDR3 DNA reads as TGCAGTGCCCAGACCGGACTACGCACAGATACGCAGTATTTT. Translated: CSAQTGLRTDTQYF.

The chain combines TRBV3-1 with TRBJ2-1, with D hard to call. The J call may be incorrect, as the DNA end agrees better with TRBJ2-7. The germline V gene encodes CDR1 LGHDT and CDR2 YNNKEL (reference sequence). The CDR3 extends over 11 amino acids. CDR3 loop: CASSQVYKQYF. CDR3 DNA: TGTGCCAGCAGCCAAGTGTACAAGCAGTACTTC.

The chain carries TRBV29-1 and TRBJ2-5; 7 bases fit TRBD1. Trimming at V came to 4 bases and at J to 11 bases, leaving 16 bases not matched to a gene. The CDR3 extends over 14 amino acids. The germline CDR1 and CDR2 sequences are SQVTM and ANQGSEA. This CDR3 reads CSVVGTVSYNEQYF. The DNA of the CDR3 is TGCAGCGTTGTAGGGACAGTCTCCTACAATGAGCAGTACTTC. Supplemented by reference TRBV29-1 and TRBJ2-5, the full variable domain reads SAVISQKPSRDICQRGTSLTIQCQVDSQVTMMFWYRQQPGQSLTLIATANQGSEATYESGFVIDKFPISRPNLTFSTLTVSNMSPEDSSIYLCSVVGTVSYNEQYFGPGTRLLVL.

With regard to this clonotype: A read error may be the cause here, since a much bigger clone is one base away. J is TRBJ2-1 and V is TRBV7-9; no definite D call. CDR3 length: 13 residues. Germline assignment: CDR1 SEHNR and CDR2 FQNEAQ (reference sequence). The V and J ends lost 7 bases and 6 bases respectively, with 13 bases between them. The chain's CDR3 is CASTPQRRNEQFF. Here the CDR3 DNA reads TGTGCCAGCACGCCCCAGAGGCGCAATGAGCAGTTCTTC.

The chain joins TRBV3-1 to TRBJ2-1; maybe TRBD1 (6 bases). V gave up 4 bases and J gave up 10 bases, with 20 bases separating them. Germline-derived CDR1 and CDR2 are LGHDT and YNNKEL (reference sequence). CDR3 length equals 15 residues. This CDR3 is CASSRLPTGSGEQFF. CDR3 DNA sequence: TGTGCCAGCAGCCGGCTTCCGACAGGCTCGGGGGAGCAGTTCTTC.

The chain couples TRBV20-1 to TRBJ2-7; D remains unclear. CDR1 is DFQATT and CDR2 is SNEGSKA in the germline V gene (reference sequence). V gave up 5 bases and J gave up 1 base, with 9 bases separating them. The CDR3 is made up of 12 amino acids. CDR3 protein: CSAPYGSYEQYF. The CDR3 nucleotides are TGCAGTGCTCCATATGGTTCCTACGAGCAGTACTTC.

A few counts support this clonotype. This sequence joins TRBV14 and TRBJ2-2; 10 bases are shared with TRBD1. Germline values: CDR1 SGHDN, CDR2 FVKESK. The CDR3 covers 15 residues. J gave up 4 bases and V 4 bases, and 3 bases lay outside the gene matches. The CDR3 bases are TGTGCCAGCAGCCGGGACAGGGGCCGCACCGGGGAGCTGTTTTTT. Protein: CASSRDRGRTGELFF. The full variable domain, in which reference TRBV14 and TRBJ2-2 provide the parts outside the CDR3, is EAGVTQFPSHSVIEKGQTVTLRCDPISGHDNLYWYRRVMGKEIKFLLHFVKESKQDESGMPNNRFLAERTGGTYSTLKVQPAELEDSGVYFCASSRDRGRTGELFFGEGSRLTVL.

The rearrangement joins TRBV6-1 to TRBJ2-7; 8 bases align to TRBD2. Germline V gives CDR1 MNHNS, CDR2 SASEGT. This CDR3 region has 13 residues. V trimming: 8 bases; J trimming: 1 base; junction bases outside the gene matches: 4. CDR3 nucleotide sequence: TGTGCCAGCCTAGCGGGTGGGTCCTACGAGCAGTACTTC. This codes for CASLAGGSYEQYF.

This clonotype was seen a handful of times. A read error may explain this, as a much larger clone is one base away. J is TRBJ2-1 and V is TRBV5-1; 8 positions match TRBD1. The DNA end is more similar to TRBJ2-7, so the J call may be wrong. The V gene's germline CDR1 is SGHRS and CDR2 YFSETQ. CDR3 length: 14 amino acids. CDR3 nucleotide sequence: TGCGCCAGCAGACAACAGGGGGAATACAATGAGCAGTACTTC. Translation: CASRQQGEYNEQYF.

This clonotype was seen a handful of times. CDR3 coding DNA: TGTGCCAGCGCCGCCGGACGAGAGGAGACCCAGTACTTC. It translates to CASAAGREETQYF. This chain links TRBV2 with TRBJ2-4; D is uncertain. Near its end, the DNA agrees better with TRBJ2-5, so the J call may be wrong. CDR1 is SNHLY and CDR2 is FYNNEI in the germline V gene. The CDR3 consists of 13 residues.

This clonotype was counted a few times. The CDR3 reads CASSYEGQTGNEQFF. The CDR3 coding sequence is TGTGCCAGCAGTTACGAGGGACAAACGGGGAATGAGCAGTTCTTC. The chain employs TRBV6-2 or TRBV6-3 and TRBJ2-1; possible D gene TRBD1, 6 bases. V lost 2 bases to trimming and J lost 7 bases, with 15 bases between them. Germline lookup yields CDR1 MNHEY and CDR2 SVGEGT. The length of the CDR3 is 15 residues.

This clonotype was seen just once. CDR3 sequence (DNA): TGTGCCAGCAGCTTAAATGGACGGGTACCGGATCAGCCCCAGCATTTT. It yields the protein CASSLNGRVPDQPQHF. This chain joins TRBV11-2 and TRBJ1-5, with D unresolved. The CDR3 has 16 residues. Looked up from germline, CDR1 is SGHAT and CDR2 is FQNNGV. The V end lost 2 bases, the J end lost 5 bases, and 16 bases lay between the germline ends.

The chain is built from TRBV3-1 and TRBJ2-7, with 8 nucleotides matching TRBD2. Germline V gives CDR1 LGHDT, CDR2 YNNKEL (reference sequence). The CDR3 has 17 residues. The V gene end was trimmed by 5 bases and the J gene end by 0 bases; junction bases not matched to a gene: 12. CDR3: CASSDDGLALASYEQYF. In DNA, the CDR3 is TGTGCCAGCAGCGACGATGGACTAGCCCTTGCCTCCTACGAGCAGTACTTC.

CDR3 sequence: CASSYSTGGYNEQFF. DNA for the CDR3: TGTGCCAGCAGTTATTCGACAGGGGGCTACAATGAGCAGTTCTTC. V gene TRBV6-5 combines with J gene TRBJ2-1, with 9 bases fitting TRBD1. J gave up 3 bases and V 3 bases, and 3 bases lay outside the gene matches. Germline loops: CDR1 MNHEY, CDR2 SVGAGI. This CDR3 contains 15 residues.

This clonotype came up a few times. The J gene is TRBJ2-3, the V gene TRBV7-3; D tentatively reads TRBD1 or TRBD2 (6 bases each). The CDR3 totals 15 residues. Germline CDR1 and CDR2: SGHTA and FQGTGA. The ends were cut back, 2 bases at V and 5 bases at J, with 14 bases in the middle. This CDR3 reads CASSLLPRGLDTQYF. CDR3 in DNA: TGTGCCAGCAGCTTACTTCCCCGGGGGCTAGATACGCAGTATTTT.

V gene TRBV7-9 combines with J gene TRBJ2-7; no reliable D call. The V and J ends lost 5 bases and 0 bases respectively, with 14 bases between them. Germline V CDR1 and CDR2: SEHNR, FQNEAQ (reference sequence). This CDR3 region has 15 residues. In DNA form, the CDR3 reads TGTGCCAGCAGCCCGAGGACCGCTATCTCCTACGAGCAGTACTTC. It translates to CASSPRTAISYEQYF.

This clonotype was detected once. The chain joins TRBV5-1 to TRBJ2-6; D is undetermined. The ends were cut back, 6 bases at V and 4 bases at J, with 11 bases in the middle. The CDR3 is 14 amino acids. Germline assignment: CDR1 SGHRS and CDR2 YFSETQ. The CDR3 spells CASTPQSGANVLTF. The DNA of the CDR3 is TGCGCCAGCACCCCCCAATCCGGGGCCAACGTCCTGACTTTC.

This clonotype was counted a single time. The chain has TRBV27 and TRBJ2-2; 16 nucleotides match TRBD2. After removal of 5 bases from V and 2 bases from J, the junction contained 5 bases not matched to a gene. This CDR3 is 18 amino acids long. From germline, CDR1 is MNHEY and CDR2 SMNVEV (reference sequence). The CDR3 DNA sequence: TGTGCCAGCAGTCTGGGACTAGCGGGAGGGCCAAACACCGGGGAGCTGTTTTTT. It yields the protein CASSLGLAGGPNTGELFF.

This chain joins TRBV20-1 and TRBJ2-1, with 9 positions matching TRBD2. V was pared by 4 bases and J by 5 bases, with 12 bases of the junction left unmatched. The CDR3 has 16 amino acids. The V gene's germline CDR1 is DFQATT and CDR2 SNEGSKA (reference sequence). The CDR3 DNA is TGCAGTGCTAAGGGGGCGGGAGGGCGGTGGAACAATGAGCAGTTCTTC. Encoded protein: CSAKGAGGRWNNEQFF.

The table lists this clonotype with a few counts. This sequence joins TRBV3-1 and TRBJ2-1; 11 bases are a match to TRBD1. Unmatched junction bases numbered 3, after V lost 1 base and J lost 7 bases. Germline CDR1 reads LGHDT; CDR2 reads YNNKEL (reference sequence). The CDR3 contains 15 residues. CDR3 sequence: CASSQGDRGGNEQFF. CDR3 bases: TGTGCCAGCAGCCAAGGGGACAGGGGGGGAAATGAGCAGTTCTTC.

J is TRBJ2-3 and V is TRBV3-1, with 8 nucleotides matching TRBD2. Germline values: CDR1 LGHDT, CDR2 YNNKEL (reference sequence). The CDR3 contains 16 residues. With V trimmed by 4 bases and J by 0 bases, 6 bases remained unmatched. The CDR3: CASSPRLATSTDTQYF. CDR3 bases: TGTGCCAGCAGCCCCCGACTAGCGACGAGCACAGATACGCAGTATTTT.